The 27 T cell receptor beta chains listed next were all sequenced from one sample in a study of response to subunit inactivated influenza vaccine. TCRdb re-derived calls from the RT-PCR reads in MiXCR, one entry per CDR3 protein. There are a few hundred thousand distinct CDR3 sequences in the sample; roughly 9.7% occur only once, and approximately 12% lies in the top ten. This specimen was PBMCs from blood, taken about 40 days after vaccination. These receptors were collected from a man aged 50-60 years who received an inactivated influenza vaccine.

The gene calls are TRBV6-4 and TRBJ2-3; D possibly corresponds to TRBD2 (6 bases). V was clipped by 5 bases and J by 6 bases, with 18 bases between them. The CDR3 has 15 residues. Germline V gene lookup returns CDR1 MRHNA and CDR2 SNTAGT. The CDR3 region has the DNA TGTGCCAGCAGTCCAGGGACTGTCCCGGGGGATACGCAGTATTTT. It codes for CASSPGTVPGDTQYF.

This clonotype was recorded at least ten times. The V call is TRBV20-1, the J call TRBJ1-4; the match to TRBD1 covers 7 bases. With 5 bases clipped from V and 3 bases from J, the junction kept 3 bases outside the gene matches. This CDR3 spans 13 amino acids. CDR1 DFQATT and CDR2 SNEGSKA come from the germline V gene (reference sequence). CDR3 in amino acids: CSAWTGPNEKLFF. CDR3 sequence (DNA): TGCAGTGCTTGGACAGGCCCTAATGAAAAACTGTTTTTT.

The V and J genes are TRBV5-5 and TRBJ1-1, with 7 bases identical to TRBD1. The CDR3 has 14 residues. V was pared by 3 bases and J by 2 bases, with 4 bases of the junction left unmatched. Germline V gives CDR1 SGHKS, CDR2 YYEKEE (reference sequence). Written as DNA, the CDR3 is TGTGCCAGCAGCTGGAGACAGGGAAACACTGAAGCTTTCTTT. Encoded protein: CASSWRQGNTEAFF.

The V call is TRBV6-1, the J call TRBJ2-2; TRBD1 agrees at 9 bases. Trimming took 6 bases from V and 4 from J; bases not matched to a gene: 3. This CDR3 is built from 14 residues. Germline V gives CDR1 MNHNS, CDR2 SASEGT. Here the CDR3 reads CASRWDRATGELFF. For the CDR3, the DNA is TGTGCCAGCAGATGGGACAGGGCCACCGGGGAGCTGTTTTTT.

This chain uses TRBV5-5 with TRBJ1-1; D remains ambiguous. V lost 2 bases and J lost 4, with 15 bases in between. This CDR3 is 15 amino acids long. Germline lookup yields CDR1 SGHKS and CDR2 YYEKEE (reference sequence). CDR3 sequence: CASSFESFVGTEAFF. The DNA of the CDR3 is TGTGCCAGCAGCTTTGAATCTTTTGTAGGCACTGAAGCTTTCTTT.

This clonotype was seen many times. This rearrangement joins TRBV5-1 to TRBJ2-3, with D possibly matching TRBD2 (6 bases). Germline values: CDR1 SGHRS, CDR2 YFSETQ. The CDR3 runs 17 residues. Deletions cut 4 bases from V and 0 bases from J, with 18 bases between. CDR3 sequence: CASSLSGTSRSTDTQYF. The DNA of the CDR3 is TGCGCCAGCAGCCTTTCGGGGACTTCCCGGAGCACAGATACGCAGTATTTT. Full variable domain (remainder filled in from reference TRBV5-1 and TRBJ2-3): KAGVTQTPRYLIKTRGQQVTLSCSPISGHRSVSWYQQTPGQGLQFLFEYFSETQRNKGNFPGRFSGRQFSNSRSEMNVSTLELGDSALYLCASSLSGTSRSTDTQYFGPGTRLTVL.

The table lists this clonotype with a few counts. CDR3 DNA: TGTGCCAGCAGTTCCGGCGGGGTCGGGGGCTATACGCAGTATTTT. This codes for CASSSGGVGGYTQYF. The chain is built from TRBV12-3 or TRBV12-4 and TRBJ2-3; D is tentatively TRBD1 or TRBD2 (6 bases each). The CDR3 is made up of 15 amino acids. Trimming took off 4 bases at V and 7 bases at J, with 18 bases between the two ends.

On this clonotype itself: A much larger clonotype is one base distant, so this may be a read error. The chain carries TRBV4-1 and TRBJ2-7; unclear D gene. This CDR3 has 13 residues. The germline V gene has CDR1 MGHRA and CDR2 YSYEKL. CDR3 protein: CACSQDLYYEQYF. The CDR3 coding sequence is TGCGCCTGCAGCCAAGACCTTTACTACGAGCAGTACTTC.

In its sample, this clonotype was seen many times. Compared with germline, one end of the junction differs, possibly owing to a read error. As DNA, the CDR3 is TGTGCCAGCAGCTTGGCCGGGACAGGGAGCTACGAGCAGTACTTC. It encodes CASSLAGTGSYEQYF. This chain uses TRBV5-1 with TRBJ2-7; 9 nucleotides agree with TRBD1. CDR1 is SGHRS, CDR2 YFSETQ, per germline. The CDR3 sequence is 15 residues long.

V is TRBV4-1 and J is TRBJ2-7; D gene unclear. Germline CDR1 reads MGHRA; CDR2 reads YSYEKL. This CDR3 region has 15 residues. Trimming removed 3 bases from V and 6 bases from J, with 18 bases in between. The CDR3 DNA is TGCGCCAGCAGCCATCCCACCGGCGGCGCAGGCGAGCAGTACTTC. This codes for CASSHPTGGAGEQYF.

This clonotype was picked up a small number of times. Written as DNA, the CDR3 is TGCGCCAGCAGCGCCACGGGACTAGCGGGAATGCCGGGCACCGGGGAGCTGTTTTTT. Translating gives CASSATGLAGMPGTGELFF. The rearrangement links TRBV5-1 to TRBJ2-2; TRBD2 matches 13 bases. Per germline, CDR1 SGHRS and CDR2 YFSETQ. This CDR3 is 19 amino acids long. Trimming removed 4 bases from V and 4 bases from J; junction bases left unmatched: 13.

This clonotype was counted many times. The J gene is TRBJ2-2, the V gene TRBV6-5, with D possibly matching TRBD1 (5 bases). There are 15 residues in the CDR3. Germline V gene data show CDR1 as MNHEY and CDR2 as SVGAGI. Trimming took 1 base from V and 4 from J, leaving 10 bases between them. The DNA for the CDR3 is TGTGCCAGCAGTTACTGGCAGGGCGTCACCGGGGAGCTGTTTTTT. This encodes CASSYWQGVTGELFF.

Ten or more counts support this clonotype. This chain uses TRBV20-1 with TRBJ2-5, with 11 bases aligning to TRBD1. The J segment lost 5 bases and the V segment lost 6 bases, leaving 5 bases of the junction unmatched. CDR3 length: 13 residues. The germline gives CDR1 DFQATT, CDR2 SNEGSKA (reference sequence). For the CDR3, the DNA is TGCAGTGCGTGGACAGGGGGCTATGAGACCCAGTACTTC. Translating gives CSAWTGGYETQYF.

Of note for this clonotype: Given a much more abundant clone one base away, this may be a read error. In DNA, the CDR3 is TGTGCCAGCAGATCACCCGGGACGACTATGGGGGATGAGCAGTTCTTC. Translating it yields CASRSPGTTMGDEQFF. The V call is TRBV12-3 or TRBV12-4, the J call TRBJ2-1; D may match TRBD1 or TRBD2 (5 bases each). V lost 6 bases to trimming and J lost 8 bases, with 23 bases between them. CDR3 length: 16 amino acids.

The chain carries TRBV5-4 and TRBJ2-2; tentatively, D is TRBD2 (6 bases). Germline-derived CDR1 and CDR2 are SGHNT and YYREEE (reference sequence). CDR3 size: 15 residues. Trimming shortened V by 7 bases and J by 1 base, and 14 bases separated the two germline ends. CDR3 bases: TGTGCCAGCCGGGAGAAAAAGGGGAACACCGGGGAGCTGTTTTTT. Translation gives CASREKKGNTGELFF.

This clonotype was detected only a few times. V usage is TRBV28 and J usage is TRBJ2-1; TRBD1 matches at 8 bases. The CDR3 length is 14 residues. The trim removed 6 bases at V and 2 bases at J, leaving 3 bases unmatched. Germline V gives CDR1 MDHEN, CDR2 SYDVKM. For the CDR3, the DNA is TGTGCCAGCAGCACGGGACAGGCCTACAATGAGCAGTTCTTC. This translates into CASSTGQAYNEQFF.

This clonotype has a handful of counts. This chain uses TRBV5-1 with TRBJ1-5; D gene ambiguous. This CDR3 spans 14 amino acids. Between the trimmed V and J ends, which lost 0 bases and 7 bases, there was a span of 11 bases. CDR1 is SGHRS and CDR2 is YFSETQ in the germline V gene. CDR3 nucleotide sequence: TGCGCCAGCAGCTTGGGCCCACCGGGACAGCCCCAGCATTTT. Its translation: CASSLGPPGQPQHF.

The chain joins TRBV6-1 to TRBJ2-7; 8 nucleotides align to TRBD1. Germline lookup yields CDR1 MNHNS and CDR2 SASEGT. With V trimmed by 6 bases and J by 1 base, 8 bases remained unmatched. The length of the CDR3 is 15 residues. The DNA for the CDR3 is TGTGCCAGCAGACGCGGGACAGGCGGGTCCTACGAGCAGTACTTC. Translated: CASRRGTGGSYEQYF.

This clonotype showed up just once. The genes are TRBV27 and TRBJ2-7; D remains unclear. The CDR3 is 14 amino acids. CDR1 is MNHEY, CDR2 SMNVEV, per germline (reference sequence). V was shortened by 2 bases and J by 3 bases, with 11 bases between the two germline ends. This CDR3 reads CASSLKGIGYEQYF. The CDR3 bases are TGTGCCAGCAGTTTAAAGGGTATCGGCTACGAGCAGTACTTC.

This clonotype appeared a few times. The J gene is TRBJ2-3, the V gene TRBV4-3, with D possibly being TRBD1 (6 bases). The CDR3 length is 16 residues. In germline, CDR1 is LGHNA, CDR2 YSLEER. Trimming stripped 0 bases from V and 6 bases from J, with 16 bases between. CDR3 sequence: CASSQDLLGAGDTQYF. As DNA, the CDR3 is TGCGCCAGCAGCCAAGACCTGTTGGGGGCTGGGGATACGCAGTATTTT.

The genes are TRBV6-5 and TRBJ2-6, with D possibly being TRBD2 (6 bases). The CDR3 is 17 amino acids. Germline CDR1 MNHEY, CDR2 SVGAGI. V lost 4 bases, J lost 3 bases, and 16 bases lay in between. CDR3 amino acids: CASSFTGMGGGANVLTF. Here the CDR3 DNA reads TGTGCCAGCAGTTTTACGGGTATGGGGGGTGGGGCCAACGTCCTGACTTTC.

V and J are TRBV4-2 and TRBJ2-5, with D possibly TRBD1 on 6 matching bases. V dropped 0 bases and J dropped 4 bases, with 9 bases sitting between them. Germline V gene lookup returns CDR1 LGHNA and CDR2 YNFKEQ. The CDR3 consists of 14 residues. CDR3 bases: TGTGCCAGCAGCCAAGATCAGGGGCGAGAGACCCAGTACTTC. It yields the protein CASSQDQGRETQYF.

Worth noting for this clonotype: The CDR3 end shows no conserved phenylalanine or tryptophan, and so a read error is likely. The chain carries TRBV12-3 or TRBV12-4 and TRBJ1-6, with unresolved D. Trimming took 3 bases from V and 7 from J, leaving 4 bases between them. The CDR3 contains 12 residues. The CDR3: CASSFPNSPLHL. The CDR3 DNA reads TGTGCCAGCAGTTTTCCCAATTCACCCCTCCACCTT.

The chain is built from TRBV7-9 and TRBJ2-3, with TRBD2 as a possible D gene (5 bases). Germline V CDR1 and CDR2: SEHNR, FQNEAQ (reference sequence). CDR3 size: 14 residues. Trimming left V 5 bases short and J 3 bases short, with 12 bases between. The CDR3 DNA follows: TGTGCCAGCAGCGCCGGGTCGGGGACAGATACGCAGTATTTT. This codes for CASSAGSGTDTQYF.

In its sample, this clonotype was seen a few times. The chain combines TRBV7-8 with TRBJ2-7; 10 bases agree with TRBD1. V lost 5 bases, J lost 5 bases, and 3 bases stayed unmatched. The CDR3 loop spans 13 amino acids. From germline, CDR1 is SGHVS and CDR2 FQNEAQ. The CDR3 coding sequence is TGTGCCAGCAGCGAGGGGACAGGGGACGAGCAGTACTTC. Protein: CASSEGTGDEQYF.

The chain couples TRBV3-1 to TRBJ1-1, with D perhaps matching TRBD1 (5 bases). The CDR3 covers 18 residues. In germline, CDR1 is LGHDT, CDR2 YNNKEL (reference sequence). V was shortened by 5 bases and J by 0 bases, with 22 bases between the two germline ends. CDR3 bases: TGTGCCAGCAGCTCGGGATGGGGCCCAAAGGGGATGAACACTGAAGCTTTCTTT. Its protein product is CASSSGWGPKGMNTEAFF.

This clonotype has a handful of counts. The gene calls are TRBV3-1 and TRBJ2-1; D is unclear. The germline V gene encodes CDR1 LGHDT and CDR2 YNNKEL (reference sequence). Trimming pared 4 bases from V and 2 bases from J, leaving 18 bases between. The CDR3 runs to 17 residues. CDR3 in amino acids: CASSPLSRLAAYNEQFF. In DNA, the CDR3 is TGTGCCAGCAGCCCTCTCAGTCGACTGGCCGCCTACAATGAGCAGTTCTTC.